The present T cell receptor beta chain was sequenced within a study of CD8+ T cells in alopecia areata. There are many counts of this clone. Antigen specificity is unknown. The CDR3 loop spans 16 amino acids. Germline CDR1 SGHTA, CDR2 FQGNSA. Germline trimming cut 1 base from V and 1 base from J; bases unmatched to any gene: 5. Extraction and reverse transcription of RNA yielded cDNA as the sequencing template. Method: immunoSEQ multiplex PCR; TCRdb's copy keeps in-frame clones and lacks some. Of roughly 100,000 clones in the sample, around 59% were seen once. Sorting of CD4+ and CD8+ T cells was performed on PBMCs. Findings of the study overall: The study found higher clonality in lesional than normal scalp, especially in alopecia totalis/universalis. The study also sequences resident alphabeta T cells of normal skin in scalp samples.

The specimen sequenced was CD4+ T cells sorted from blood. The sequence came from a human donor in good health. J is TRBJ2-3 and V is TRBV7-2; TRBD1 matches 7 bases. CDR3 nucleotide sequence: TGTGCCAGCAGCTTAGGTAGGGGGCGTGGCACAGATACGCAGTATTTT. Residues: CASSLGRGRGTDTQYF.